These 17 T cell receptor beta chains were all obtained from the same sample, sequenced in a study of blood T cell repertoires in COVID-19. Sequencing was performed with immunoSEQ multiplex PCR; in TCRdb, only in-frame clones are kept and a portion is missing. The sample includes roughly 200,000 clones, 82% of them seen just once. Sequences were obtained from peripheral blood. These receptors were collected from a woman aged 55-75 years with COVID-19, enrolled during active disease.

This clone was counted a single time. The rearrangement links TRBV5-5 to TRBJ1-1; 8 bases align to TRBD1. J gave up 8 bases and V 4 bases, and 7 bases lay outside the gene matches. The length of the CDR3 is 13 residues. Germline V lookup: CDR1 SGHKS, CDR2 YYEKEE (reference sequence). Here the CDR3 DNA reads TGTGCCAGCAGCCCCCTGACAGGGGCAGAAGCTTTCTTT. Translated: CASSPLTGAEAFF.

The gene calls are TRBV27 and TRBJ2-7; 7 bases are a match to TRBD2. CDR1 and CDR2 from the germline V gene are MNHEY and SMNVEV (reference sequence). Losses at the gene ends were 5 bases for V and 0 bases for J; bases not matched to a gene: 7. The CDR3 runs to 15 residues. The CDR3 coding sequence is TGTGCCAGCAGTAGGGGACTACACAGCTCCTACGAGCAGTACTTC. It encodes CASSRGLHSSYEQYF.

The chain employs TRBV7-2 and TRBJ1-1; 9 nucleotides align to TRBD1. J was trimmed by 2 bases and V by 3 bases; bases with no gene match: 7. Per the germline V gene, CDR1 is SGHTA and CDR2 is FQGNSA. This CDR3 contains 16 residues. In DNA form, the CDR3 reads TGTGCCAGCAGCTTCGGGACAGGGATCTTAAACACTGAAGCTTTCTTT. It yields the protein CASSFGTGILNTEAFF.

V usage is TRBV11-2 and J usage is TRBJ2-1, with TRBD1 matching 7 bases. The CDR3 runs to 15 residues. Per the germline V gene, CDR1 is SGHAT and CDR2 is FQNNGV. The V gene end was trimmed by 2 bases and the J gene end by 7 bases; junction bases not matched to a gene: 8. DNA for the CDR3: TGTGCCAGCAGCTTAAACAGGGGTTACAGGAATGAGCAGTTCTTC. Its protein is CASSLNRGYRNEQFF.

In this sample, this clone turned up once. The chain uses TRBV28 and TRBJ2-3; 11 bases agree with TRBD2. The CDR3 contains 15 residues. With 7 bases clipped from V and 3 bases from J, the junction kept 6 bases outside the gene matches. Per germline, CDR1 MDHEN and CDR2 SYDVKM. The CDR3 spells CASTLGTSGTDTQYF. In nucleotides, the CDR3 is TGTGCCAGCACTCTGGGGACTAGCGGTACAGATACGCAGTATTTT.

This clone showed up just once. This chain links TRBV18 with TRBJ2-5; D gene uncertain. The CDR3 has 12 residues. CDR1 and CDR2 (germline): KGHSH, LQKENI. V lost 4 bases and J lost 3, with 6 bases in between. For the CDR3, the DNA is TGTGCCAGCTCACGGGCAGAAGAGACCCAGTACTTC. This gives the protein CASSRAEETQYF.

J is TRBJ2-1 and V is TRBV6-5; D might be TRBD2 (7 bases). CDR1 is MNHEY, CDR2 SVGAGI, per germline. Trimming pared 6 bases from V and 8 bases from J, leaving 20 bases between. The CDR3 consists of 15 residues. The CDR3 sequence: CASRRTAGLTDEQFF. The DNA of the CDR3 is TGTGCCAGCAGGAGGACAGCGGGGCTCACGGATGAGCAGTTCTTC.

V is TRBV6-5 and J is TRBJ2-7, with a weak D call TRBD2 (6 bases). This CDR3 comprises 14 residues. V was cut by 6 bases and J by 5 bases, with 17 bases left in between. Germline V gene sequence: CDR1 MNHEY, CDR2 SVGAGI. The CDR3, as DNA: TGTGCCAGCAGACCCCGGGGGTATTCCGACGAGCAGTACTTC. Its translation is CASRPRGYSDEQYF.

The rearrangement uses TRBV21-1 and TRBJ1-6. TRBV21-1 is termed a pseudogene. The CDR3 totals 14 residues. DNA for the CDR3: TGTGCCAGCAGCCTCAGGGGAGGGGGTTCACCCCTCCACTTT. This translates into CASSLRGGGSPLHF.

The chain recombines TRBV5-4 with TRBJ2-1, with a possible D match to TRBD1 (6 bases). The CDR3 is 16 amino acids. With 5 bases removed from V and 2 bases from J, the gap between germline ends came to 17 bases. From germline, CDR1 is SGHNT and CDR2 YYREEE (reference sequence). CDR3 residues: CASRHRTAKPYNEQFF. The DNA for the CDR3 is TGTGCCAGCAGACACCGGACAGCCAAACCCTACAATGAGCAGTTCTTC.

V and J are TRBV10-2 and TRBJ2-5; 9 positions match TRBD1. From germline, CDR1 is WSHSY and CDR2 SAAADI. J was trimmed by 4 bases and V by 6 bases; bases with no gene match: 6. The CDR3 runs to 14 residues. CDR3 loop: CASSPGQGGETQYF. CDR3 DNA: TGCGCCAGCAGCCCGGGACAGGGTGGAGAGACCCAGTACTTC.

CDR3 amino acids: CATRTNVGQHNSPLHF. CDR3 nucleotide sequence: TGTGCCACCAGGACCAATGTGGGACAGCATAATTCACCCCTCCACTTT. This sequence joins TRBV15 and TRBJ1-6; TRBD1 aligns across 7 bases. Germline CDR1 LNHNV, CDR2 YYDKDF (reference sequence). This CDR3 is built from 16 residues. With 6 bases clipped from V and 5 bases from J, the junction kept 10 bases outside the gene matches.

At least ten counts were recorded for this clone. This sequence joins TRBV6-6 and TRBJ2-7, with 10 nucleotides matching TRBD1. Per germline, CDR1 MNHNY and CDR2 SVGAGI (reference sequence). This CDR3 is 16 amino acids long. V was pared by 8 bases and J by 2 bases, with 12 bases of the junction left unmatched. As DNA, the CDR3 is TGTGCCAGCCTTCCCTTCCCCGGGACAGGGGCCTACGAGCAGTACGTC. Its translation is CASLPFPGTGAYEQYV.

The rearrangement joins TRBV4-1 to TRBJ2-7, with 14 positions matching TRBD2. The CDR3 runs 17 residues. Trimming cost V 5 bases and J 5 bases; bases outside gene matches: 11. Germline-derived CDR1 and CDR2 are MGHRA and YSYEKL. The CDR3 DNA reads as TGCGCCAGCAGCGGAAAGCCCGGGACTAGCGGGAGTAACGAGCAGTACTTC. It specifies CASSGKPGTSGSNEQYF.

The V gene is TRBV4-1, the J gene TRBJ1-1; D unresolved. The V and J ends lost 1 base and 1 base respectively, with 10 bases between them. The CDR3 totals 15 residues. The germline CDR1 and CDR2 sequences are MGHRA and YSYEKL. CDR3 DNA sequence: TGCGCCAGCAGCCAAGTCTTACGGGGGAACACTGAAGCTTTCTTT. Protein sequence: CASSQVLRGNTEAFF.

The CDR3 DNA reads TGTGCCAGCAGTAATCAACAGTTGGCAACTAATGAAAAACTGTTTTTT. Its protein is CASSNQQLATNEKLFF. The chain combines TRBV6-6 with TRBJ1-4; D remains unclear. The CDR3 sequence is 16 residues long. V was pared by 5 bases and J by 0 bases, with 13 bases between. Germline CDR1 is MNHNY and CDR2 is SVGAGI (reference sequence).

The rearrangement joins TRBV7-2 to TRBJ2-2; TRBD1 matches 7 bases. CDR1 is SGHTA and CDR2 is FQGNSA in the germline V gene. Germline trimming cut 0 bases from V and 2 bases from J; bases unmatched to any gene: 0. The CDR3 is 15 amino acids. The CDR3 sequence is CASSLAGGNTGELFF. The CDR3 DNA reads as TGTGCCAGCAGCTTAGCAGGGGGCAACACCGGGGAGCTGTTTTTT.